This entry concerns a single T cell receptor beta chain. TCRdb's copy holds only in-frame clones and misses some; the assay was immunoSEQ multiplex PCR. The repertoire holds around 620,000 clones, with 70% to 90% as singletons. From germline, CDR1 is MNHEY and CDR2 SVGAGI. CDR3 length: 12 amino acids. V was clipped by 11 bases and J by 0 bases; unmatched bases: 4. The data derive from a study of blood T cell repertoires in COVID-19. Background on the study: Sources were T cells, B-cell-depleted T cells, or PBMCs; the material itself was cDNA or gDNA.

The clonotype originates from a woman under 30 with acute or convalescent COVID-19. This rearrangement joins TRBV6-5 to TRBJ2-7, with 7 bases aligning to TRBD2. Sequenced sample: peripheral blood. The CDR3 nucleotides read TGTGCCGCGGGGGATTTCTCCTACGAGCAGTACTTC. This encodes CAAGDFSYEQYF.